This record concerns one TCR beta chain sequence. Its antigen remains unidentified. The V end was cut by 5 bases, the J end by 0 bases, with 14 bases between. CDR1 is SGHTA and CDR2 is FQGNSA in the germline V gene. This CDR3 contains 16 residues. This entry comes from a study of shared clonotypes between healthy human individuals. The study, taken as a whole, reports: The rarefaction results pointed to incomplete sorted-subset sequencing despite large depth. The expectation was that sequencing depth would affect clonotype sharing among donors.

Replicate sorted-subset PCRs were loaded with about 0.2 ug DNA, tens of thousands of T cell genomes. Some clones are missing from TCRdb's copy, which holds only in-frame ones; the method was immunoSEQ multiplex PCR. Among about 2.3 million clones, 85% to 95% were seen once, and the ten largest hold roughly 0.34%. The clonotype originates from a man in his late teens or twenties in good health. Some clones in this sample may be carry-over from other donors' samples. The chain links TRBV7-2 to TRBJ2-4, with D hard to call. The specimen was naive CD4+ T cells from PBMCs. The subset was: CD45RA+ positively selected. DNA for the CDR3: TGTGCCAGCAGCGCTTCCTTCCAGCTAGCCAAAAACATTCAGTACTTC. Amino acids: CASSASFQLAKNIQYF.